This T cell receptor (beta chain) derives from a study of T cell responses to AZD1222 COVID-19 vaccine. For the study at large: The study pooled second doses at about 4 or about 12 weeks. Study conclusions and caveats: Spike-specific TCR breadth and depth both grew after two AZD1222 doses. Donors skewed white British and female; clonal diversity was possibly underestimated. Variant regions that are unmutated are reportedly the target of nearly half of spike-specific TCRs.

The CDR3 loop spans 17 amino acids. Unmatched junction bases numbered 7, after V lost 2 bases and J lost 1 base. CDR1 is LGHNA, CDR2 YSLEER, per germline. This clone was observed a handful of times. What it binds is not known. Method: immunoSEQ multiplex PCR; TCRdb's copy keeps in-frame clones and lacks some. The repertoire holds around 78,000 clones, with roughly 82% as singletons. The sequence derives from an adult in good health. This rearrangement joins TRBV4-3 to TRBJ1-3; 8 positions match TRBD1. The sample was peripheral blood, taken on day 0 of AZD1222 vaccination. The DNA of the CDR3 is TGCGCCAGCAGCCAAAGCACAGGGGGTCTTTCTGGAAACACCATATATTTT. It specifies CASSQSTGGLSGNTIYF.